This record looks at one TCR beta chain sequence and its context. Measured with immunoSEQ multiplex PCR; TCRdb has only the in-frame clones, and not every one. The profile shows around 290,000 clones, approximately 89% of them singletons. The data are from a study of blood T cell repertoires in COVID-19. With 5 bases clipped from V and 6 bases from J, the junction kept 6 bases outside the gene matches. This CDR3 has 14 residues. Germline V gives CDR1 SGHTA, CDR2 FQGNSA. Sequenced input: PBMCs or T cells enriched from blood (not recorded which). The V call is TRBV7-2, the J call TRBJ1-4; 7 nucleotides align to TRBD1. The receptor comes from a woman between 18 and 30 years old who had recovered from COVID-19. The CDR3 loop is CASSLRGRDEKLFF. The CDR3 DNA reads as TGTGCCAGCAGCCTCAGGGGGAGAGATGAAAAACTGTTTTTT.